The rows below give T cell receptor beta chains drawn from one sample of a study of blood T cell repertoires in COVID-19. The repertoire was sequenced with immunoSEQ multiplex PCR; TCRdb's copy has only in-frame clones and lacks some. Among around 300,000 clones listed, roughly nine tenths were seen once. The sample comprised peripheral blood. The receptors come from a woman between 25 and 40 years old with COVID-19, enrolled during active disease. Each CDR3 is given with its conserved first and last residue. The order of the fields is J gene, V gene, clone size, D gene, CDR3 DNA, CDR3 protein. The D gene is left open where the match is weak. Rows give clone size only sometimes, using once, few, many, or a class for an expanded clone.

TRBJ2-3 | TRBV5-4 | once | TRBD1 | TGTGCCAGCAGCCCCAGACAGGGGAGCACAGATACGCAGTATTTT | CASSPRQGSTDTQYF
TRBJ2-7 | TRBV3-1/TRBV3-2 | . | TRBD2 | TGTGCCAGCAGCCAAGGTCCAAGCGGGACCCGATACGAGCAGTACTTC | CASSQGPSGTRYEQYF
TRBJ1-4 | TRBV14 | . | TRBD1 | TGTGCCAGCAGCCAGGGGACAGCAACTAATGAAAAACTGTTTTTT | CASSQGTATNEKLFF
TRBJ2-1 | TRBV11-3 | . | . | TGTGCCAGCAGCTTAGTATCGGGGGACCACAATGAGCAGTTCTTC | CASSLVSGDHNEQFF
TRBJ2-2 | TRBV9 | once | . | TGTGCCAGCAGCCCTCTCGCTGGGGGCAACACCGGGGAGCTGTTTTTT | CASSPLAGGNTGELFF
TRBJ2-3 | TRBV5-4 | . | . | TGTGCCAGCAGCTTAAATCCTAGCACAGATACGCAGTATTTT | CASSLNPSTDTQYF
TRBJ2-3 | TRBV3-1/TRBV3-2 | . | TRBD2 | TGTGCCAGCAGCCTGGGACTAGCGGGAGTAACAGATACGCAGTATTTT | CASSLGLAGVTDTQYF
TRBJ2-7 | TRBV6-5 | . | . | TGTGCCAGCAGTTGGGACAACTCCTACGAGCAGTACTTC | CASSWDNSYEQYF
TRBJ2-7 | TRBV20-1 | once | . | TGCAGTGCTAGTCGGGCGGGGCTTACCTACGAGCAGTACTTC | CSASRAGLTYEQYF
TRBJ2-2 | TRBV10-3 | . | TRBD1 | TGTGCCATCAGTGAGCCGGGACAGGGGGCGGGAACCGGGGAGCTGTTTTTT | CAISEPGQGAGTGELFF
TRBJ2-7 | TRBV21-1 | . | . | TGTGCCAGCATCGGAGGGTACGAGCAGTACTTC | CASIGGYEQYF
TRBJ2-5 | TRBV29-1 | . | TRBD1 | TGCAGCGTTCGAGGACAGGGAGGACGGGAGACCCAGTACTTC | CSVRGQGGRETQYF
TRBJ2-7 | TRBV5-1 | . | TRBD1 | TGCGCCAGCAGCTTGGGACAGGGGAGCTCCTACGAGCAGTACTTC | CASSLGQGSSYEQYF
TRBJ2-1 | TRBV30 | . | TRBD2 | TGTGCCTGGAGTCCCGGGGGGGGACTAGCGGGAGGCAATGAGCAGTTCTTC | CAWSPGGGLAGGNEQFF
TRBJ2-1 | TRBV24-1 | once | . | TGTGCCACCAGTGATTTGTGGAGAGATGAGCAGTTCTTC | CATSDLWRDEQFF
TRBJ2-5 | TRBV5-5 | . | TRBD1 | TGTGCCAGCAGCTTTGGACAGGGGGAGACCCAGTACTTC | CASSFGQGETQYF
TRBJ2-2 | TRBV4-2 | . | . | TGTGCCAGCAGCCAAGGCTCCCCGAGGACCGGGGAGCTGTTTTTT | CASSQGSPRTGELFF
TRBJ1-3 | TRBV28 | . | . | TGTGCCAGCAGTTGGGGCCGGAGAAACACCATATATTTT | CASSWGRRNTIYF
TRBJ2-1 | TRBV29-1 | . | TRBD2 | TGCAGCGTCTCCTTAAGACTAGCGCCCCACAATGAGCAGTTCTTC | CSVSLRLAPHNEQFF
TRBJ1-2 | TRBV30 | . | . | TGTGCCTGGAGTGGACTCCGCGGCTACACCTTC | CAWSGLRGYTF
TRBJ1-5 | TRBV10-1 | . | TRBD1 | TGCGCCAGCAGTCCGCATATTATCCTCCGGGACAGACCCCCATATAGCAATCAGCCCCAGCATTTT | CASSPHIILRDRPPYSNQPQHF
TRBJ2-6 | TRBV28 | . | . | TGTGCCAGCAGTTTATGGAGCTCTGGGGCCAACGTCCTGACTTTC | CASSLWSSGANVLTF
TRBJ1-1 | TRBV2 | . | . | TGTGCCAGCAGCCGACCAGGGGTGGTCGCTGAAGCTTTCTTT | CASSRPGVVAEAFF
TRBJ2-3 | TRBV24-1 | once | TRBD2 | TGTGCCACCAGTGATCGGACTAGCGGGGGATTCACAGATACGCAGTATTTT | CATSDRTSGGFTDTQYF
TRBJ1-4 | TRBV20-1 | . | TRBD1 | TGCAGTGCTAGTGCCGGGACAGGCCCAAGAGGACTGTTTTTT | CSASAGTGPRGLFF
TRBJ2-5 | TRBV4-2 | . | . | TGTGCCAGCAGCCAAGTAGGGGCCACCCTGGGGGAGACCCAGTACTTC | CASSQVGATLGETQYF
TRBJ1-1 | TRBV30 | . | . | TGTGCCTGGACGGGTACCACTGAAGCTTTCTTT | CAWTGTTEAFF
TRBJ2-7 | TRBV5-1 | . | TRBD1 | TGCGCCAGCAGCTTACAGGGGGGCACTATTAACGAGCAGTACTTC | CASSLQGGTINEQYF
TRBJ1-6 | TRBV3-1/TRBV3-2 | . | . | TGTGCCAGCAGCCAAGTTATCCGGGTAGATAATTCACCCCTCCACTTT | CASSQVIRVDNSPLHF
TRBJ2-7 | TRBV29-1 | . | TRBD1 | TGCAGCGTTGAAGAGGGACAGGGGGTTTTCGAGCAGTACTTC | CSVEEGQGVFEQYF
TRBJ1-4 | TRBV6-2/TRBV6-3 | once | TRBD1 | TGTGCCAGCAGTTACTCGGCCGGGACAGCAGGCGAAAAACTGTTTTTT | CASSYSAGTAGEKLFF
TRBJ1-1 | TRBV28 | . | TRBD1 | TGTGCCAGCACCATATCCCAGGACAGGGGGAGATTGACTGAAGCTTTCTTT | CASTISQDRGRLTEAFF
TRBJ1-6 | TRBV29-1 | . | . | TGCAGCGTTGAAGAAACAACAGGGACCCTCCACTTT | CSVEETTGTLHF
TRBJ1-5 | TRBV2 | . | . | TGTGCCAGTGCACGCGAGGAATCTAATCAGCCCCAGCATTTT | CASAREESNQPQHF
TRBJ1-5 | TRBV28 | once | . | TGTGCCAGCAGTTGGAGGGGCGGGGGCAATCAGCCCCAGCATTTT | CASSWRGGGNQPQHF
TRBJ2-1 | TRBV19 | . | . | TGTGCCAGTAGTATAGGAACAGGTGTGAGGGAGCAGTTCTTC | CASSIGTGVREQFF
TRBJ2-7 | TRBV9 | . | . | TGTGCCAGCAGCACACCTCCGGGGACACAAGCCTACGAGCAGTACTTC | CASSTPPGTQAYEQYF
TRBJ2-7 | TRBV27 | . | . | TGTGCCAGCAGTTATAGCTCCTCCTACGAGCAGTACTTC | CASSYSSSYEQYF
TRBJ2-7 | TRBV6-2/TRBV6-3 | . | TRBD2 | TGTGCCAGCAGTTTGAGTGGACTAGCGGGGGCCTACGAGCAGTACTTC | CASSLSGLAGAYEQYF
TRBJ2-3 | TRBV9 | . | . | TGTGCCAGCAGCGTAGGGGCAACAGGGAGCCTCCGACCTCCAGATACGCAGTATTTT | CASSVGATGSLRPPDTQYF
TRBJ1-2 | TRBV7-9 | . | TRBD1 | TGTGCCAGCAGCCAACGGACAGGGGGCAATGGCTACACCTTC | CASSQRTGGNGYTF
TRBJ2-7 | TRBV19 | . | . | TGTGCCAGTAGTCTGAAAGGGGGACGCTGGACAGTCTACGAGCAGTACTTC | CASSLKGGRWTVYEQYF
TRBJ2-3 | TRBV9 | . | TRBD2 | TGTGCCAGCAGCGCGACTAGCGGGGGGGACACAGATACGCAGTATTTT | CASSATSGGDTDTQYF
TRBJ1-1 | TRBV28 | . | TRBD1 | TGTGCCAGCACCCTAAGCCGGGACAGGGAAGCTTTCTTT | CASTLSRDREAFF
TRBJ1-2 | TRBV5-1 | once | TRBD1 | TGCGCCAGCAGCTTGGAGCGCCAGGGGGCCGGCTACACCTTC | CASSLERQGAGYTF
TRBJ1-5 | TRBV3-1/TRBV3-2 | . | . | TGTGCCAGCAGCCAACGCACAGGGATTACGCCCCAGCATTTT | CASSQRTGITPQHF
TRBJ1-6 | TRBV19 | . | . | TGTGCCAGTAGTGCCACAGGGAAGGATAATTCACCCCTCCACTTT | CASSATGKDNSPLHF
TRBJ1-4 | TRBV28 | . | . | TGTGCCAGCACTAAAGGGGCAGGGTTAATGAAAAAACTGTTTTTT | CASTKGAGLMKKLFF